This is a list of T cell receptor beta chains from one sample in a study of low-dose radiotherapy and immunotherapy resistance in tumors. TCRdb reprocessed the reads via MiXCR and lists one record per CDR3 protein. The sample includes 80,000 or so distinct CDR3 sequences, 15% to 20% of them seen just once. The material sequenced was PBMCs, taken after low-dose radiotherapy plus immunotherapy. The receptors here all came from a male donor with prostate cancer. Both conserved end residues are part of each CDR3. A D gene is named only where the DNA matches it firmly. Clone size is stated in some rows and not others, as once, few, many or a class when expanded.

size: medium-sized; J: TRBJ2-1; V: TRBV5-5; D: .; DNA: TGTGCCAGCAGCCCTCTGGCAGAGACCTACAATGAGCAGTTCTTC; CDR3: CASSPLAETYNEQFF
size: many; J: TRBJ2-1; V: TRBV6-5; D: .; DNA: TGTGCCACGCAGAGCTACAATGAGCAGTTCTTC; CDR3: CATQSYNEQFF
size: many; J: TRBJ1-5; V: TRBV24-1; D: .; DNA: TGTGCCACCCGCGGCACGGGGGACAATCAGCCCCAGCATTTT; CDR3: CATRGTGDNQPQHF
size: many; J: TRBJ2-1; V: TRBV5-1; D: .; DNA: TGCGCCAGCAGCTCCCTGGGATACAATGAGCAGTTCTTC; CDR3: CASSSLGYNEQFF
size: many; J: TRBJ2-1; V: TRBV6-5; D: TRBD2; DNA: TGTGCCAGCAGAACTACTAGCGCGATCTACAATGAGCAGTTCTTC; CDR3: CASRTTSAIYNEQFF
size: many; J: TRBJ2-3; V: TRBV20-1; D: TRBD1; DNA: TGCAGTGCTACCACCGGGACAGGCAAAGATACGCAGTATTTT; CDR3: CSATTGTGKDTQYF
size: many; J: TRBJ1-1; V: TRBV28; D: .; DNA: TGTGCCAGCGGATTTCTGAACACTGAAGCTTTCTTT; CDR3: CASGFLNTEAFF
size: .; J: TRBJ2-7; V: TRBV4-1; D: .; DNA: TGCGCCAGCAGCCAAACAGCGCGGGGACCCGCGCAGGACGAGCAGTACTTC; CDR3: CASSQTARGPAQDEQYF
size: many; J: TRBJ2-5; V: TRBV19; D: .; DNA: TGTGCCACTAAATCGCGGGAGACCCAGTACTTC; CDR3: CATKSRETQYF
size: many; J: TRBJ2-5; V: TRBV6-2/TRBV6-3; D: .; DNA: TGTGCCAGCAGTTACGCTACGGGAACTTTCCAAGAGACCCAGTACTTC; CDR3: CASSYATGTFQETQYF
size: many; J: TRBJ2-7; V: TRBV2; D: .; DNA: TGTGCTGTTTCGAAGGGTCGATACTCCTACGAGCAGTACTTC; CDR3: CAVSKGRYSYEQYF
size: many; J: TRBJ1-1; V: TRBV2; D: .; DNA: TGTGCCAGCAGGTCGGGGGGCGGTGGGAACACTGAAGCTTTCTTT; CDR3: CASRSGGGGNTEAFF
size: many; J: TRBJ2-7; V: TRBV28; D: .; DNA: TGTGCCAGCCTCCGAGGAGGTGGTGTCTACGAGCAGTACTTC; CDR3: CASLRGGGVYEQYF
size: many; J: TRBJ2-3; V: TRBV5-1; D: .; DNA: TGCGCCAGCAGCTCTGAAACCGGGACTGTCACAGATACGCAGTATTTT; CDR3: CASSSETGTVTDTQYF
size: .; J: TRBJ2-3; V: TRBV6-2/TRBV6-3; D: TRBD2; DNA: TGTGCCAGCAGGACTAGCGGGAGCCAAGATACGCAGTATTTT; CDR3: CASRTSGSQDTQYF
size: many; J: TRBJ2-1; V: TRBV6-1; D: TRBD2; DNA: TGTGCCAGTAGCCCGGGACTAGCGGGTCCCAGCTCCTACAATGAGCAGTTCTTC; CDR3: CASSPGLAGPSSYNEQFF
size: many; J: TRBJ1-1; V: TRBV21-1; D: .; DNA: TGTGCCAGCAGCAACCGGAACCCGAACACTGAAGCTTTCTTT; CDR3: CASSNRNPNTEAFF
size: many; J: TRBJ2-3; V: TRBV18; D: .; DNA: TGTGCCAGCTCACCCCGAGGCGGGACCACAGATACGCAGTATTTT; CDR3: CASSPRGGTTDTQYF
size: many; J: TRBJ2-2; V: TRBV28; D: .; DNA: TGTGCCAGCAGTGTGACTGGGACCGGGGAGCTGTTTTTT; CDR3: CASSVTGTGELFF
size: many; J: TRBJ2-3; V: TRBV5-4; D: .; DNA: TGTGCCAGCAGCTTGTCCGGGGACACAGATACGCAGTATTTT; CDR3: CASSLSGDTDTQYF
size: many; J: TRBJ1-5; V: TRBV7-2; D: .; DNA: TGTGCCAGCAGCTTCAGCTCCCAGGACAATCAGCCCCAGCATTTT; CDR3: CASSFSSQDNQPQHF
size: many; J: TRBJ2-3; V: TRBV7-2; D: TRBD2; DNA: TGTGCCAGCAGCTTAGCCTCTAGCGGGAGTGGCACAGATACGCAGTATTTT; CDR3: CASSLASSGSGTDTQYF
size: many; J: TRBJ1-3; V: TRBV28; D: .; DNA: TGTGCCAGCAGTTTAAACTTAGGACGAATTGGAAACACCATATATTTT; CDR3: CASSLNLGRIGNTIYF
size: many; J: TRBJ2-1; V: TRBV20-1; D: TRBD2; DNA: TGCACCATAGCCGGGCTAGCGGGAGCTACCTCCTACAATGAGCAGTTCTTC; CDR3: CTIAGLAGATSYNEQFF
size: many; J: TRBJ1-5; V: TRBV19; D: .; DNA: TGTGCCAGTAGATCGGGGGGGCAGGCTATTCAGCCCCAGCATTTT; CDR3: CASRSGGQAIQPQHF
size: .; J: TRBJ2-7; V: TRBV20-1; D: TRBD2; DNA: TGCAGTGCTAGAGTGTCAGGGCGGGGGACCTACGAGCAGTACTTC; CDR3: CSARVSGRGTYEQYF
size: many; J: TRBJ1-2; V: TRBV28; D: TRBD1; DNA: TGTGCCAGCAGAATGGACAGGGTGGGCTATGGCTACACCTTC; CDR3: CASRMDRVGYGYTF
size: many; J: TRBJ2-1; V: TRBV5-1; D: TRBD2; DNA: TGCGCCAGCAGCCCGGGAGGACTAGCGGCCAATGAGCAGTTCTTC; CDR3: CASSPGGLAANEQFF
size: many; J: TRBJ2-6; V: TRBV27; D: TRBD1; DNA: TGTGCCAGCAGCCGCCAGGGGGCTGGGGCCAACGTCCTGACTTTC; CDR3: CASSRQGAGANVLTF
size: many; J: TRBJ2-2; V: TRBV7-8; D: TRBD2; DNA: TGTGCCAGCAGCTTCTCCGGGACTAGCGGACCCCGGGGCACCGGGGAGCTGTTTTTT; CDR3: CASSFSGTSGPRGTGELFF
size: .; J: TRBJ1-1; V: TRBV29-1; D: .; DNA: TGCAGCGTTGTAGAAGGGAACACTGAAGCTTTCTTT; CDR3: CSVVEGNTEAFF
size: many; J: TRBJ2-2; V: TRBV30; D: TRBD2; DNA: TGTGCCCACCGGGGGGGCGGGGAGCTGTTTTTT; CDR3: CAHRGGGELFF
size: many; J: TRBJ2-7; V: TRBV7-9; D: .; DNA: TGTGCCAGCAGCCTCAAGGAGAGCTCCTACGAGCAGTACTTC; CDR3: CASSLKESSYEQYF
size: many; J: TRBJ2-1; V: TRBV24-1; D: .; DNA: TGTGCCACCAGTGACGGGTCAGGGTTGTCTAATGAGCAGTTCTTC; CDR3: CATSDGSGLSNEQFF
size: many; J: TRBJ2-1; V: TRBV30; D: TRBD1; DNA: TGTGCCTGGAGTGTACAGGGGGCTTGGTACAATGAGCAGTTCTTC; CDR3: CAWSVQGAWYNEQFF
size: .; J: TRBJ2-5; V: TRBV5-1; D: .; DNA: TGCGCCAGCAGCTTCGGGACCGAGAGGGGAGAGACCCAGTACTTC; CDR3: CASSFGTERGETQYF